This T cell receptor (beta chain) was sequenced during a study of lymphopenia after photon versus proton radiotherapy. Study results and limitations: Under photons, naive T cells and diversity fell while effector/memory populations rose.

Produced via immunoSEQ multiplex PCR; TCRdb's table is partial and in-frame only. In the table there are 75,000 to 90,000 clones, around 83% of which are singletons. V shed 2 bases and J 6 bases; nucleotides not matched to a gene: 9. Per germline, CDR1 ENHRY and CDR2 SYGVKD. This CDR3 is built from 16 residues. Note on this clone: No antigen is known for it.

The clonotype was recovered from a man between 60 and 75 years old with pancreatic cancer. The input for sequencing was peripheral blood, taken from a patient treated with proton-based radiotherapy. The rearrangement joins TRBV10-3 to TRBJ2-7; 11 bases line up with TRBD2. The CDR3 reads CAISEVAGGKRSEQYF. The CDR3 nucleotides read TGTGCCATCAGTGAGGTAGCGGGGGGGAAAAGGTCCGAGCAGTACTTC.